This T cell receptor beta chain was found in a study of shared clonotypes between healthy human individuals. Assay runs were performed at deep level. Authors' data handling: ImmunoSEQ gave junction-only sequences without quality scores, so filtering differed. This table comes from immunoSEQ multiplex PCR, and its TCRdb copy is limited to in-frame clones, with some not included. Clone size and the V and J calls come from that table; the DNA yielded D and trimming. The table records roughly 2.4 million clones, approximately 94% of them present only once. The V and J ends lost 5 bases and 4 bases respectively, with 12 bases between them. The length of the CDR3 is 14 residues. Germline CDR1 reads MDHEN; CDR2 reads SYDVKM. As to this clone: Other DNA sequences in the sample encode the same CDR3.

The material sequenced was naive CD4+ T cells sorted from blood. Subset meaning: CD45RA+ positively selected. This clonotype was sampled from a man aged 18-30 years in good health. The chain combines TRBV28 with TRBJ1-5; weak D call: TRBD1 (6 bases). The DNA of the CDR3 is TGTGCCAGCAGTCCCGGGACAAAAAATCAGCCCCAGCATTTT. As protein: CASSPGTKNQPQHF.